The rows below give T cell receptor beta chains drawn from one sample of a study of blood T cell repertoires in COVID-19. Only in-frame clones appear in the TCRdb table, and some are missing; sequencing was by immunoSEQ multiplex PCR. The repertoire holds 150,000 to 200,000 clones, with approximately 88% as singletons. The sequenced sample consisted of peripheral blood. These receptor sequences come from a human donor in a cohort sampled during active COVID-19. The CDR3 runs from the conserved cysteine through the conserved F or W. D genes are given only for firm matches. Rows give clone size only sometimes, using once, few, many, or a class for an expanded clone.

TRBD1 | TRBJ2-6 | NA | TRBV11-3 | 17 | CASSLGQGDAGANVLTF | TGTGCCAGCAGCCTTGGACAGGGGGATGCTGGGGCCAACGTCCTGACTTTC
NA | TRBJ2-3 | NA | TRBV30 | 16 | CAWSRLRQTSTDTQYF | TGTGCCTGGAGTCGTCTAAGGCAGACTAGCACAGATACGCAGTATTTT
TRBD1 | TRBJ1-6 | NA | TRBV5-8 | 16 | CASSLVTGVTGSPLHF | TGTGCCAGCAGCTTAGTTACAGGGGTCACGGGCTCACCCCTCCACTTT
NA | TRBJ2-7 | NA | TRBV5-6 | 17 | CASSLRGLYQPTDEQYF | TGTGCCAGCAGCTTGCGCGGGCTCTACCAACCTACGGACGAGCAGTACTTC
NA | TRBJ1-5 | NA | TRBV9 | 14 | CASSVGGAGQPQHF | TGTGCCAGCAGCGTCGGAGGGGCCGGCCAGCCCCAGCATTTT
TRBD2 | TRBJ2-1 | NA | TRBV5-6 | 15 | CASSLGLAGGNEQFF | TGTGCCAGCAGCTTGGGACTAGCGGGAGGCAATGAGCAGTTCTTC
NA | TRBJ2-7 | few | TRBV9 | 14 | CASSPSRDFYEQYF | TGTGCCAGCAGCCCCTCCCGGGACTTTTACGAGCAGTACTTC
TRBD2 | TRBJ2-7 | NA | TRBV3-1/TRBV3-2 | 14 | CASSPGTSSYEQYF | TGTGCCAGCAGCCCCGGGACTAGTTCCTACGAGCAGTACTTC
NA | TRBJ2-7 | NA | TRBV4-1 | 16 | CASSQDIAARGYEQYF | TGCGCCAGCAGCCAAGACATAGCGGCGAGGGGCTACGAGCAGTACTTC
NA | TRBJ1-1 | NA | TRBV7-3 | 13 | CASSLTDYTEAFF | TGTGCCAGCAGCTTAACAGACTACACTGAAGCTTTCTTT
TRBD2 | TRBJ2-1 | NA | TRBV20-1 | 15 | CSAIEREGLSDEQFF | TGCAGTGCTATTGAGCGGGAGGGCCTCAGTGATGAGCAGTTCTTC
NA | TRBJ1-3 | NA | TRBV6-5 | 14 | CASSLPGSGNTIYF | TGTGCCAGCAGCCTCCCGGGCTCTGGAAACACCATATATTTT
NA | TRBJ1-2 | few | TRBV6-2/TRBV6-3 | 15 | CASSYVTTGNYGYTF | TGTGCCAGCAGTTACGTAACTACAGGGAACTATGGCTACACCTTC
NA | TRBJ2-7 | NA | TRBV27 | 14 | CASSPWTALYEQYF | TGTGCCAGCAGTCCCTGGACAGCCCTCTACGAGCAGTACTTC
TRBD1 | TRBJ2-7 | NA | TRBV29-1 | 14 | CSGIRGQGKYEQYF | TGCAGCGGAATAAGGGGACAGGGGAAGTACGAGCAGTACTTC
NA | TRBJ2-6 | NA | TRBV7-3 | 14 | CASSLAGGANVLTF | TGTGCCAGCAGCTTAGCCGGTGGGGCCAACGTCCTGACTTTC
TRBD1 | TRBJ2-6 | NA | TRBV28 | 23 | CASSPLPSVPDRGVFSGANVLTF | TGTGCCAGCAGCCCTCTGCCCTCCGTTCCGGACAGGGGGGTTTTCTCTGGGGCCAACGTCCTGACTTTC
TRBD2 | TRBJ2-3 | NA | TRBV28 | 17 | CASSFALAGDFTDTQYF | TGTGCCAGCAGTTTCGCACTAGCGGGGGACTTCACAGATACGCAGTATTTT
NA | TRBJ1-2 | NA | TRBV7-9 | 12 | CASSSRGYGYTF | TGTGCCAGCAGCTCCCGGGGATATGGCTACACCTTC
TRBD2 | TRBJ2-5 | NA | TRBV7-2 | 16 | CASSQGLAGGQETQYF | TGTGCCAGCAGTCAGGGACTAGCGGGGGGGCAAGAGACCCAGTACTTC
NA | TRBJ2-1 | NA | TRBV28 | 15 | CASSLPASSYNEQFF | TGTGCCAGCAGTTTACCCGCCAGCTCCTACAATGAGCAGTTCTTC
TRBD2 | TRBJ2-1 | NA | TRBV19 | 16 | CATSGTSGTGSNEQFF | TGTGCCACCTCCGGGACTAGCGGAACGGGGAGCAATGAGCAGTTCTTC
NA | TRBJ1-2 | NA | TRBV11-2 | 15 | CASSFPTGRNYGYTF | TGTGCCAGCAGCTTCCCGACAGGCCGGAACTATGGCTACACCTTC
NA | TRBJ1-2 | NA | TRBV19 | 14 | CASSIAGHQYGYTF | TGTGCCAGTAGTATAGCGGGACACCAATATGGCTACACCTTC
NA | TRBJ2-3 | NA | TRBV5-1 | 15 | CASSFNGRGTDTQYF | TGCGCCAGCAGCTTTAACGGGAGAGGTACAGATACGCAGTATTTT
NA | TRBJ1-4 | NA | TRBV7-9 | 12 | CASSLGPEKLFF | TGTGCCAGCAGCTTAGGTCCAGAAAAACTGTTTTTT
TRBD1 | TRBJ1-2 | NA | TRBV28 | 16 | CASSPREEGARYGYTF | TGTGCCAGCAGCCCCAGGGAAGAGGGGGCCAGGTATGGCTACACCTTC
TRBD2 | TRBJ2-1 | NA | TRBV10-2 | 17 | CASSEGLRLAGLNEQFF | TGCGCCAGCAGTGAAGGTTTGAGGCTAGCGGGGCTCAATGAGCAGTTCTTC
NA | TRBJ1-4 | NA | TRBV28 | 16 | CASSFPGGQRNEKLFF | TGTGCCAGCAGTTTCCCTGGTGGACAGAGAAATGAAAAACTGTTTTTT
TRBD1 | TRBJ1-5 | NA | TRBV9 | 15 | CASAAGDSSPTTQHF | TGTGCCAGCGCTGCTGGGGACAGCAGCCCAACGACCCAGCATTTT
TRBD1 | TRBJ2-7 | few | TRBV11-3 | 14 | CASSLDRGTYEQYF | TGTGCCAGCAGCTTGGACAGGGGAACCTACGAGCAGTACTTC
TRBD2 | TRBJ2-3 | NA | TRBV19 | 14 | CASARTSPTDTQYF | TGTGCCAGCGCTCGGACTAGCCCCACAGATACGCAGTATTTT